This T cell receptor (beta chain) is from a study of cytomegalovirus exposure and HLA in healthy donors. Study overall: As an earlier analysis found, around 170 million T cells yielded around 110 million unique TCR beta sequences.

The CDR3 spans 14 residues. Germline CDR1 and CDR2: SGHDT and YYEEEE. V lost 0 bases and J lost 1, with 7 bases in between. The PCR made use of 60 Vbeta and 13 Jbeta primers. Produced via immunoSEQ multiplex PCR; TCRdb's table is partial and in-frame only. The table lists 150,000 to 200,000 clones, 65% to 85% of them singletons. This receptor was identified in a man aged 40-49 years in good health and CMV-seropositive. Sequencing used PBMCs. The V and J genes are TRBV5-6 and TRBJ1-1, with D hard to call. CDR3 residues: CASSLAQTNTEAFF. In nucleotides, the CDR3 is TGTGCCAGCAGCTTGGCACAGACGAACACTGAAGCTTTCTTT.